The TCR beta chain described here comes from a study of T cell changes during pregnancy in multiple sclerosis. Germline CDR1 and CDR2: LNHDA and SQIVND (reference sequence). The CDR3 has 15 residues. V was clipped by 3 bases and J by 4 bases; unmatched bases: 4. Measured with immunoSEQ multiplex PCR; TCRdb has only the in-frame clones, and not every one. The sample carries approximately 29,000 clones, 75% to 90% recorded once. The material sequenced was CD4+ T cells from peripheral blood mononuclear cells, taken in the second trimester of pregnancy. The TCR sequence derives from a female donor with multiple sclerosis, enrolled in a pregnancy study. The chain employs TRBV19 and TRBJ1-1, with 11 positions matching TRBD1. DNA of the CDR3: TGTGCCAGTAGTATCGGACAGGGGGCTCTCACTGAAGCTTTCTTT. Residues: CASSIGQGALTEAFF.